Listed below are T cell receptor beta chains from one sample, sequenced in a study of blood T cell repertoires in COVID-19. Generated by immunoSEQ multiplex PCR, the TCRdb table keeps only in-frame clones and is missing some. The repertoire holds approximately 200,000 clones, with over 80% as singletons. Sequencing was done on a sample of peripheral blood. These receptors were obtained from a man in his thirties or forties with COVID-19, enrolled during active disease. CDR3s include the opening cysteine and the closing phenylalanine or tryptophan. Fields, in order: D gene, clone size, CDR3 length, V gene, J gene, CDR3 DNA, CDR3 protein. D genes are given only for firm matches. Clone size is stated in some rows and not others, as once, few, many or a class when expanded.

d_gene: -
abundance: -
len: 19
v_gene: TRBV3-1/TRBV3-2
j_gene: TRBJ2-3
CDR3nt: TGTGCCAGCAGCCAACCAGGGAAGTCCGGGAGCCCGAACACAGATACGCAGTATTTT
CDR3aa: CASSQPGKSGSPNTDTQYF

d_gene: -
abundance: -
len: 14
v_gene: TRBV2
j_gene: TRBJ2-1
CDR3nt: TGTGCCAGCATCTTCGGCGGGCAGGGGAATGAGCAGTTCTTC
CDR3aa: CASIFGGQGNEQFF

d_gene: -
abundance: -
len: 14
v_gene: TRBV19
j_gene: TRBJ1-5
CDR3nt: TGTGCCAGTTCGAGCTCGATGGGCAATCAGCCCCAGCATTTT
CDR3aa: CASSSSMGNQPQHF

d_gene: -
abundance: -
len: 15
v_gene: TRBV6-5
j_gene: TRBJ1-2
CDR3nt: TGTGCCAGCCGACAACGTATTACCAGGGACTATGGCTACACCTTC
CDR3aa: CASRQRITRDYGYTF

d_gene: TRBD2
abundance: -
len: 19
v_gene: TRBV5-1
j_gene: TRBJ2-2
CDR3nt: TGCGCCAGCAGCTTGGTGGCGACTAGCGGAGTCCTGAGTACCGGGGAGCTGTTTTTT
CDR3aa: CASSLVATSGVLSTGELFF

d_gene: -
abundance: -
len: 15
v_gene: TRBV4-1
j_gene: TRBJ1-1
CDR3nt: TGCGCCAGCAGCCAAGGACGGGGAATGAACACTGAAGCTTTCTTT
CDR3aa: CASSQGRGMNTEAFF

d_gene: TRBD1
abundance: -
len: 15
v_gene: TRBV4-3
j_gene: TRBJ1-2
CDR3nt: TGCGCCAGCAGCCGGCAACTCGGACAGGGAGATGGCTACACCTTC
CDR3aa: CASSRQLGQGDGYTF

d_gene: -
abundance: -
len: 15
v_gene: TRBV5-5
j_gene: TRBJ1-2
CDR3nt: TGTGCCAGCAGCTTGGGGCCACAGGGTTCCTATGGCTACACCTTC
CDR3aa: CASSLGPQGSYGYTF

d_gene: TRBD2
abundance: -
len: 19
v_gene: TRBV6-2/TRBV6-3
j_gene: TRBJ2-4
CDR3nt: TGTGCCAGCAGTCAGCGGCGGGGAGGGTATCTAACGGCCAAAAACATTCAGTACTTC
CDR3aa: CASSQRRGGYLTAKNIQYF

d_gene: -
abundance: -
len: 14
v_gene: TRBV28
j_gene: TRBJ1-5
CDR3nt: TGTGCCAGCAGTTTACTCGGGTTAGGGAGGTCCCAGCATTTT
CDR3aa: CASSLLGLGRSQHF

d_gene: -
abundance: -
len: 13
v_gene: TRBV28
j_gene: TRBJ1-2
CDR3nt: TGTGCCAGCAGTTCCTTACAGGGTTGGGGCTACACCTTC
CDR3aa: CASSSLQGWGYTF

d_gene: -
abundance: -
len: 15
v_gene: TRBV5-4
j_gene: TRBJ1-6
CDR3nt: TGTGCCAGCAGACCTGGATGGGACTCTAATTCACCCCTCCACTTT
CDR3aa: CASRPGWDSNSPLHF

d_gene: -
abundance: -
len: 14
v_gene: TRBV7-2
j_gene: TRBJ2-1
CDR3nt: TGTGCCAGCAGCTCATCCATGGGGCGCAATGAGCAGTTCTTC
CDR3aa: CASSSSMGRNEQFF

d_gene: -
abundance: -
len: 17
v_gene: TRBV7-2
j_gene: TRBJ1-5
CDR3nt: TGTGCCAGCAGCTTGGTTCGCGGGGGGCAAGGCAATCAGCCCCAGCATTTT
CDR3aa: CASSLVRGGQGNQPQHF

d_gene: TRBD1
abundance: -
len: 12
v_gene: TRBV30
j_gene: TRBJ1-1
CDR3nt: TGTGCCTCCCAGGGGGCGGTCACTGAAGCTTTCTTT
CDR3aa: CASQGAVTEAFF

d_gene: TRBD1
abundance: -
len: 16
v_gene: TRBV6-5
j_gene: TRBJ2-1
CDR3nt: TGTGCCAGCAGTTACAATCCGGGACAGGGCTACAATGAGCAGTTCTTC
CDR3aa: CASSYNPGQGYNEQFF

d_gene: TRBD1
abundance: -
len: 16
v_gene: TRBV4-1
j_gene: TRBJ1-5
CDR3nt: TGCGCCAGCAGCCAGTACTCTGGACAGGGCCGGCAGCCCCAGCATTTT
CDR3aa: CASSQYSGQGRQPQHF

d_gene: TRBD2
abundance: -
len: 18
v_gene: TRBV7-3
j_gene: TRBJ2-3
CDR3nt: TGTGCCAGCAGCTTTTGGGCTAGCGGGGGGACTAGCACAGATACGCAGTATTTT
CDR3aa: CASSFWASGGTSTDTQYF

d_gene: -
abundance: -
len: 12
v_gene: TRBV6-2/TRBV6-3
j_gene: TRBJ1-1
CDR3nt: TGTGCCAGCAGTTCCAGAAATAGGGGAGCTTTCTTT
CDR3aa: CASSSRNRGAFF

d_gene: -
abundance: -
len: 14
v_gene: TRBV28
j_gene: TRBJ1-3
CDR3nt: TGTGCCAGCAGTTTAGCAGGTACCGGAAACACCATATATTTT
CDR3aa: CASSLAGTGNTIYF

d_gene: -
abundance: -
len: 15
v_gene: TRBV5-4
j_gene: TRBJ1-3
CDR3nt: TGTGCCAGCAGCGCCCAACAGGGTACTGGAAACACCATATATTTT
CDR3aa: CASSAQQGTGNTIYF

d_gene: -
abundance: once
len: 14
v_gene: TRBV18
j_gene: TRBJ2-3
CDR3nt: TGTGCCAGCTCACCGGGAGAAGGCACAGATACGCAGTATTTT
CDR3aa: CASSPGEGTDTQYF

d_gene: TRBD1
abundance: -
len: 18
v_gene: TRBV3-1/TRBV3-2
j_gene: TRBJ1-5
CDR3nt: TGTGCCAGCAGCCGGGGACAGGGCGGTACGATAAGCAATCAGCCCCAGCATTTT
CDR3aa: CASSRGQGGTISNQPQHF

d_gene: TRBD1
abundance: -
len: 16
v_gene: TRBV19
j_gene: TRBJ2-3
CDR3nt: TGTGCCAGTAGTATGGGGACAGGGGTGTTCACAGATACGCAGTATTTT
CDR3aa: CASSMGTGVFTDTQYF

d_gene: -
abundance: few
len: 11
v_gene: TRBV2
j_gene: TRBJ1-2
CDR3nt: TGTGCCAGCAGTGAAACGGGGGGCTACACCTTC
CDR3aa: CASSETGGYTF

d_gene: TRBD2
abundance: -
len: 17
v_gene: TRBV5-1
j_gene: TRBJ2-6
CDR3nt: TGCGCCAGCAGCGAGCGGGGGTCCAACTCTGGGGCCAACGTCCTGACTTTC
CDR3aa: CASSERGSNSGANVLTF

d_gene: -
abundance: -
len: 15
v_gene: TRBV15
j_gene: TRBJ2-2
CDR3nt: TGTGCCACCAGCAGAGATTCAGGGAACACCGGGGAGCTGTTTTTT
CDR3aa: CATSRDSGNTGELFF

d_gene: TRBD1
abundance: -
len: 15
v_gene: TRBV7-9
j_gene: TRBJ1-2
CDR3nt: TGTGCCAGCAGCCCAAATACTGACAGGGGATATGGCTACACCTTC
CDR3aa: CASSPNTDRGYGYTF

d_gene: TRBD1
abundance: -
len: 13
v_gene: TRBV7-2
j_gene: TRBJ1-6
CDR3nt: TGTGCCAGCAGCCCAACAGGGGGTTCACCCCTCCACTTT
CDR3aa: CASSPTGGSPLHF

d_gene: -
abundance: -
len: 12
v_gene: TRBV30
j_gene: TRBJ1-1
CDR3nt: TGTGCCTGGAGTGTATCCTACACTGAAGCTTTCTTT
CDR3aa: CAWSVSYTEAFF

d_gene: TRBD1
abundance: once
len: 14
v_gene: TRBV10-3
j_gene: TRBJ1-2
CDR3nt: TGTGCCACCCTTAGACAGGGGGAGAGTTATGGCTACACCTTC
CDR3aa: CATLRQGESYGYTF

d_gene: TRBD2
abundance: -
len: 15
v_gene: TRBV30
j_gene: TRBJ2-2
CDR3nt: TGTGCCTGGAGACCCGGACTAGCGGGAACGGGGGAGCTGTTTTTT
CDR3aa: CAWRPGLAGTGELFF

d_gene: -
abundance: -
len: 13
v_gene: TRBV6-5
j_gene: TRBJ2-7
CDR3nt: TGTGCCAGCACCGGACAGAATCGAGGCGAGCAGTACTTC
CDR3aa: CASTGQNRGEQYF

d_gene: -
abundance: once
len: 15
v_gene: TRBV18
j_gene: TRBJ2-2
CDR3nt: TGTGCCAGCTCACCACTTCCAGGGAGGACCGGGGAGCTGTTTTTT
CDR3aa: CASSPLPGRTGELFF

d_gene: TRBD1
abundance: -
len: 15
v_gene: TRBV18
j_gene: TRBJ1-5
CDR3nt: TGTGCCAGCTCACCGGCGGGACAGGGAAGACAGCCCCAGCATTTT
CDR3aa: CASSPAGQGRQPQHF

d_gene: -
abundance: -
len: 16
v_gene: TRBV4-3
j_gene: TRBJ1-4
CDR3nt: TGCGCCAGCAGCCCCTACTCCGTCTCAACTAATGAAAAACTGTTTTTT
CDR3aa: CASSPYSVSTNEKLFF

d_gene: -
abundance: few
len: 12
v_gene: TRBV6-2/TRBV6-3
j_gene: TRBJ1-2
CDR3nt: TGTGCCAGCAGCCCCGCTAACTATGGCTACACCTTC
CDR3aa: CASSPANYGYTF

d_gene: -
abundance: -
len: 14
v_gene: TRBV5-1
j_gene: TRBJ2-7
CDR3nt: TGCGCCAGCAAACCTAATACCGGGAGCTACGAGCAGTACTTC
CDR3aa: CASKPNTGSYEQYF

d_gene: -
abundance: -
len: 13
v_gene: TRBV2
j_gene: TRBJ2-7
CDR3nt: TGTGCCAGCACCGTGGGGGGTAGCTACGAGCAGTACTTC
CDR3aa: CASTVGGSYEQYF

d_gene: -
abundance: -
len: 14
v_gene: TRBV5-1
j_gene: TRBJ1-1
CDR3nt: TGCGCCAGCAGCTTGATCGGGATTGGCACTGAAGCTTTCTTT
CDR3aa: CASSLIGIGTEAFF

d_gene: -
abundance: -
len: 13
v_gene: TRBV2
j_gene: TRBJ1-2
CDR3nt: TGTGCCAGCAGGCGGGACGGACCCTATGGCTACACCTTC
CDR3aa: CASRRDGPYGYTF

d_gene: TRBD1
abundance: -
len: 17
v_gene: TRBV28
j_gene: TRBJ2-1
CDR3nt: TGTGCCAGCAGCTTTCCAGGGGGCCACCGTGGGCCCAATGAGCAGTTCTTC
CDR3aa: CASSFPGGHRGPNEQFF

d_gene: TRBD2
abundance: -
len: 16
v_gene: TRBV6-2/TRBV6-3
j_gene: TRBJ2-1
CDR3nt: TGTGCCAGCAGCCTCCGAACTAGCGGGTTATACAATGAGCAGTTCTTC
CDR3aa: CASSLRTSGLYNEQFF

d_gene: TRBD2
abundance: -
len: 19
v_gene: TRBV4-1
j_gene: TRBJ2-1
CDR3nt: TGCGCCAGCAGCCAAGATCTGGGGCTAGCGGGAGTATTCTACAATGAGCAGTTCTTC
CDR3aa: CASSQDLGLAGVFYNEQFF

d_gene: -
abundance: once
len: 14
v_gene: TRBV7-9
j_gene: TRBJ1-2
CDR3nt: TGTGCCAGCAGCTTGGCAGGGTATGCCTATGGCTACACCTTC
CDR3aa: CASSLAGYAYGYTF

d_gene: -
abundance: -
len: 17
v_gene: TRBV7-8
j_gene: TRBJ2-7
CDR3nt: TGTGCCAGCAGCCCCCGGGACAGGGTACTAGCGGGCGGCGAGCAGTACTTC
CDR3aa: CASSPRDRVLAGGEQYF

d_gene: TRBD2
abundance: -
len: 14
v_gene: TRBV6-5
j_gene: TRBJ2-7
CDR3nt: TGTGCCAGCATCATAGCGGGAGCTAATTACGAGCAGTACTTC
CDR3aa: CASIIAGANYEQYF

d_gene: -
abundance: -
len: 15
v_gene: TRBV5-1
j_gene: TRBJ2-2
CDR3nt: TGCGCCAGCAGCTTGGACGGGAGCTACACCGGGGAGCTGTTTTTT
CDR3aa: CASSLDGSYTGELFF

d_gene: TRBD2
abundance: -
len: 17
v_gene: TRBV5-6
j_gene: TRBJ2-7
CDR3nt: TGTGCCAGCAGCCTCTACACTGGACTAGCGGGGACCCGCGAGCAGTACTTC
CDR3aa: CASSLYTGLAGTREQYF

d_gene: -
abundance: -
len: 15
v_gene: TRBV25-1
j_gene: TRBJ1-1
CDR3nt: TGTGCCAGCAGCCCCGTGGGCTCGGGGATCGATGAAGCTTTCTTT
CDR3aa: CASSPVGSGIDEAFF

d_gene: -
abundance: -
len: 15
v_gene: TRBV15
j_gene: TRBJ1-2
CDR3nt: TGTGCCACCAGCAGAGATGCAGGGATGGGCTATGGCTACACCTTC
CDR3aa: CATSRDAGMGYGYTF

d_gene: TRBD1
abundance: once
len: 16
v_gene: TRBV11-2
j_gene: TRBJ2-7
CDR3nt: TGTGCCAGCAGCTGTTGGTTAGGGGACAGGGGTTGCGAGCAGTACTTC
CDR3aa: CASSCWLGDRGCEQYF

d_gene: -
abundance: -
len: 15
v_gene: TRBV7-3
j_gene: TRBJ1-4
CDR3nt: TGTGCCAGCAGTTCGAACGGGGGGGCAGGTGAAAAACTGTTTTTT
CDR3aa: CASSSNGGAGEKLFF

d_gene: TRBD2
abundance: -
len: 17
v_gene: TRBV7-2
j_gene: TRBJ2-6
CDR3nt: TGTGCCAGCAGACTACCGGGAGGCCGACCTGGGGCCAACGTCCTGACTTTC
CDR3aa: CASRLPGGRPGANVLTF

d_gene: TRBD2
abundance: -
len: 16
v_gene: TRBV7-6
j_gene: TRBJ2-1
CDR3nt: TGTGCCAGCAGCTTAGGGAGCGGGGGGGCCAAGTATGAGCAGTTCTTC
CDR3aa: CASSLGSGGAKYEQFF

d_gene: -
abundance: -
len: 13
v_gene: TRBV10-3
j_gene: TRBJ1-2
CDR3nt: TGTGCCATCAGTGAGTCGAATAGCTATGGCTACACCTTC
CDR3aa: CAISESNSYGYTF

d_gene: TRBD2
abundance: -
len: 14
v_gene: TRBV7-3
j_gene: TRBJ2-3
CDR3nt: TGTGCCAGCAGTCGGGAGGGCCGCACAGATACGCAGTATTTT
CDR3aa: CASSREGRTDTQYF

d_gene: -
abundance: -
len: 15
v_gene: TRBV5-1
j_gene: TRBJ1-1
CDR3nt: TGCGCCAGCAGCTTGGGGACTGCGATGAACACTGAAGCTTTCTTT
CDR3aa: CASSLGTAMNTEAFF